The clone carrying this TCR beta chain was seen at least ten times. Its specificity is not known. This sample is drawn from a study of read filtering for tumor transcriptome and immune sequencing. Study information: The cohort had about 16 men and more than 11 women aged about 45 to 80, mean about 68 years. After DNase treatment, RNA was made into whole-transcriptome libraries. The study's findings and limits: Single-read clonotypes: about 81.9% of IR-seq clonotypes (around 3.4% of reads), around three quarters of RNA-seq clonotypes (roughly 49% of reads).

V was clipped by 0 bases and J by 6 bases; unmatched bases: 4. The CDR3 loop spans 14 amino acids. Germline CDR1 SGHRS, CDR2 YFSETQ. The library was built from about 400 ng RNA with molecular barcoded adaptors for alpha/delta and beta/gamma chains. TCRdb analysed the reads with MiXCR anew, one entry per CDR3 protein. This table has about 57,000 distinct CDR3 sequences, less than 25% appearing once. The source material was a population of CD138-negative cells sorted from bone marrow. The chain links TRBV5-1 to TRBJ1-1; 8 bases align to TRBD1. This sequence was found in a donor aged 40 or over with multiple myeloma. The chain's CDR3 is CASSLAGGYSEAFF. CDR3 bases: TGCGCCAGCAGCTTGGCAGGGGGCTACTCTGAAGCTTTCTTT.